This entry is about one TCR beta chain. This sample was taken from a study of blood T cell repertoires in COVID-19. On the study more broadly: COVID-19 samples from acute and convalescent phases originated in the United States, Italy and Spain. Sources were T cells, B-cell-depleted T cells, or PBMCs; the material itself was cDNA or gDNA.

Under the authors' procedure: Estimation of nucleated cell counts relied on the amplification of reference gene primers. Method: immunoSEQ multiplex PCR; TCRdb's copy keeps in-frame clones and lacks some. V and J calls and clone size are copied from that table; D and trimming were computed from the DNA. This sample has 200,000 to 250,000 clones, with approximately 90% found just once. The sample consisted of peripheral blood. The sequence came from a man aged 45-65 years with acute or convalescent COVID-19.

CDR3 sequence: CASSYDSGNTIYF. As DNA, the CDR3 is TGTGCCAGCAGTTACGATAGTGGAAACACCATATATTTT. V gene TRBV6-5 combines with J gene TRBJ1-3; D is undetermined. Trimming removed 2 bases from V and 3 bases from J, with 5 bases in between. Looked up from germline, CDR1 is MNHEY and CDR2 is SVGAGI. The CDR3 totals 13 residues.